What follows describes a single T cell receptor (beta chain). As yet, its antigen is unknown. This CDR3 is built from 11 residues. These data come from a study of monozygotic twins with inflammatory bowel disease. Regarding the study as a whole: Twin pairs that were concordant did not differ from discordant pairs in repertoire similarity, possibly from limited power.

Eight cDNA synthesis reactions were run for every sample. With about 17 and 10 cycles respectively, two nested PCRs were carried out on TCRalpha and TCRbeta cDNA. Each CDR3 protein gets one entry in TCRdb, which reprocessed the 5' RACE reads and gives no DNA. The sample has tens of thousands of distinct CDR3 sequences. Blood, about 2.5 ml, was drawn per donor. What was sequenced was blood. V usage is TRBV12-3 or TRBV12-4 and J usage is TRBJ1-1; the D gene TCRdb calls, TRBD1, cannot be checked with no DNA. This clonotype was obtained from a human donor with ulcerative colitis or Crohn's disease, or a healthy co-twin of an affected twin (not recorded which). CDR3 residues: CASRQYTEAFF.